This T cell receptor beta chain was identified in a study of cytomegalovirus exposure and HLA in healthy donors. Comments on this clone: Its antigen is not identified.

Overall study findings and caveats: Three chains tied to CMV proved CMV antigen-specific in vitro.

13 Jbeta primers and 60 Vbeta primers were used for the PCR. Produced via immunoSEQ multiplex PCR; TCRdb's table is partial and in-frame only. The table has roughly 98,000 clones, around 80% seen once. Input material: PBMCs. The clonotype was recovered from a man in his forties in good health and CMV-seronegative.

The CDR3 region has the DNA TGTGCCAGCAGCTTTCGGTCCGGGGGACACACTGAAGCTTTCTTT. Its translation: CASSFRSGGHTEAFF. This rearrangement joins TRBV5-6 to TRBJ1-1; D is possibly TRBD1 (5 bases). V was trimmed by 2 bases and J by 3 bases, leaving 14 bases between them. There are 15 residues in the CDR3. From germline, CDR1 is SGHDT and CDR2 YYEEEE. Complete variable domain (other parts from reference TRBV5-6 and TRBJ1-1): DAGVTQSPTHLIKTRGQQVTLRCSPKSGHDTVSWYQQALGQGPQFIFQYYEEEERQRGNFPDRFSGHQFPNYSSELNVNALLLGDSALYLCASSFRSGGHTEAFFGQGTRLTVV.